This is a list of T cell receptor beta chains from one sample in a study of T cell changes during pregnancy in multiple sclerosis. This table comes from immunoSEQ multiplex PCR, and its TCRdb copy is limited to in-frame clones, with some not included. The sample lists approximately 79,000 clones; over 85% were seen once. Sequenced here: peripheral blood, sampled in the second trimester of pregnancy. These receptors came from a female donor in good health, enrolled as a control in a pregnancy study. CDR3s include the opening cysteine and the closing phenylalanine or tryptophan. A D gene is named only where the DNA matches it firmly. Expanded clones are given a class, and other clones once, few, many or no size at all.

d_gene,v_gene,len,abundance,j_gene,CDR3aa,CDR3nt
TRBD2,TRBV7-2,17,NA,TRBJ2-2,CASSRGLAGGQAGELFF,TGTGCCAGCAGCCGCGGACTAGCGGGGGGGCAGGCCGGGGAGCTGTTTTTT
TRBD1,TRBV25-1,14,few,TRBJ1-1,CASSETGVNTEAFF,TGTGCCAGCAGTGAAACAGGGGTGAACACTGAAGCTTTCTTT
NA,TRBV15,14,once,TRBJ1-2,CATSRESTGYGYTF,TGTGCCACCAGCAGAGAGAGCACAGGCTATGGCTACACCTTC
NA,TRBV5-1,15,once,TRBJ1-2,CASSNRETLNYGYTF,TGCGCCAGCAGCAACCGAGAGACACTTAACTATGGCTACACCTTC
TRBD1,TRBV6-6,15,NA,TRBJ1-3,CASSSQGVSGNTIYF,TGTGCCAGCAGTTCTCAGGGGGTCTCTGGAAACACCATATATTTT
NA,TRBV7-8,16,NA,TRBJ1-1,CASCNDFRDGNTEAFF,TGTGCCAGCTGTAACGACTTTCGTGACGGCAACACTGAAGCTTTCTTT
TRBD1,TRBV4-3,15,NA,TRBJ2-3,CASSQAGQFTDTQYF,TGCGCCAGCAGCCAAGCGGGACAGTTCACAGATACGCAGTATTTT
TRBD1,TRBV2,16,NA,TRBJ2-2,CASSPDRGSNTGELFF,TGTGCCAGCAGTCCCGACAGGGGTTCGAACACCGGGGAGCTGTTTTTT
NA,TRBV19,14,once,TRBJ1-5,CASSSTGPTQPQHF,TGTGCCAGTAGTTCCACAGGGCCCACTCAGCCCCAGCATTTT
NA,TRBV9,17,NA,TRBJ1-1,CASLVIKWGRGNTEAFF,TGTGCCAGCCTCGTGATCAAATGGGGGAGGGGGAACACTGAAGCTTTCTTT
TRBD1,TRBV13,20,NA,TRBJ1-6,CASSPVTGGQKSSYNSPLHF,TGTGCCAGCAGCCCCGTCACTGGGGGACAGAAGAGCTCCTATAATTCACCCCTCCACTTT
TRBD1,TRBV7-2,14,once,TRBJ1-1,CASSKRGQGTEAFF,TGTGCCAGCAGCAAAAGGGGGCAGGGCACTGAAGCTTTCTTT